These T cell receptor beta chains were read from a single sample in a study of blood T cell repertoires in COVID-19. Some clones are missing from TCRdb's copy, which holds only in-frame ones; the method was immunoSEQ multiplex PCR. The repertoire includes fewer than 300,000 clones, roughly 85% of them detected once, and approximately 3.1% sits in the top ten. Sequencing was done on a sample of peripheral blood. These receptors were obtained from a woman between 18 and 30 years old with acute or convalescent COVID-19. Both conserved end residues are part of each CDR3. D genes are given only for firm matches. Clone size is given for some rows only: seen once, a few or many times, or a class if the clone is expanded.

v_gene	d_gene	abundance	len	j_gene	CDR3nt	CDR3aa
TRBV9	.	.	17	TRBJ2-3	TGTGCCAGCAGCGGAGAAGCGACCCAAACTCGCACAGATACGCAGTATTTT	CASSGEATQTRTDTQYF
TRBV27	.	.	15	TRBJ2-7	TGTGCCAGCAGTTTCCGCGGCGGGAAGTCCTACGAGCAGTACTTC	CASSFRGGKSYEQYF
TRBV19	TRBD1	.	15	TRBJ1-5	TGTGCCAGTAGTTCCGGGACAGGGGAAAGTCAGCCCCAGCATTTT	CASSSGTGESQPQHF
TRBV28	.	few	12	TRBJ2-7	TGTGCCAGCAGTTTGCGGGCCTACGAGCAGTACTTC	CASSLRAYEQYF
TRBV5-6	TRBD2	once	16	TRBJ2-2	TGTGCCAGCAGCTTGGAGCTAGCGGGAGCCCTCGGGGAGCTGTTTTTT	CASSLELAGALGELFF
TRBV6-5	TRBD2	once	15	TRBJ2-5	TGTGCCAGCAAGATGAGCGGGACCTCCCAAGAGACCCAGTACTTC	CASKMSGTSQETQYF
TRBV18	.	.	16	TRBJ1-1	TGTGCCAGCTCACCAGGAGGGGGGGCGATGAACACTGAAGCTTTCTTT	CASSPGGGAMNTEAFF
TRBV4-2	TRBD1	.	15	TRBJ1-6	TGTGCCAGCAGCCCTCGGACAGGTTTCAATTCACCCCTCCACTTT	CASSPRTGFNSPLHF
TRBV30	TRBD2	.	14	TRBJ2-1	TGTGCCTGGAGTGGTGGGCGGGAGCTGAATGAGCAGTTCTTC	CAWSGGRELNEQFF
TRBV2	.	.	11	TRBJ2-1	TGTGCCAGCAGGGGAGTTAATGAGCAGTTCTTC	CASRGVNEQFF
TRBV4-3	.	.	14	TRBJ1-2	TGCGCCAGCAGCCAAGGGACACTGAACTATGGCTACACCTTC	CASSQGTLNYGYTF
TRBV7-8	.	.	16	TRBJ2-1	TGTGCCAGCAGCTTAGGACTAGCAGGGGCCTACAATGAGCAGTTCTTC	CASSLGLAGAYNEQFF
TRBV19	.	.	11	TRBJ2-3	TGTGCCAGATTACGCGGGGATACGCAGTATTTT	CARLRGDTQYF
TRBV7-2	.	.	16	TRBJ1-6	TGTGCCAGCAGCTTAAATGGACAGCCCTATAATTCACCCCTCCACTTT	CASSLNGQPYNSPLHF
TRBV5-1	TRBD2	.	16	TRBJ2-1	TGCGCCAGCAGCTTGGGGACTAGCGCATATTACAATGAGCAGTTCTTC	CASSLGTSAYYNEQFF
TRBV5-1	.	few	16	TRBJ2-1	TGCGCCAGCAGCTTGGCCCTGGGAGCCCTCAGGAATGAGCAGTTCTTC	CASSLALGALRNEQFF
TRBV18	.	.	13	TRBJ1-2	TGTGCCAGCTCACCGCCTGGTCTAGAGGGCTACACCTTC	CASSPPGLEGYTF
TRBV19	.	.	15	TRBJ1-1	TGTGCCAGTAGTATAGGTTATGCCAGGGACACTGAAGCTTTCTTT	CASSIGYARDTEAFF
TRBV29-1	.	.	12	TRBJ1-2	TGCAGCGTTGACCTAGTTAACTATGGCTACACCTTC	CSVDLVNYGYTF
TRBV6-2/TRBV6-3	.	.	14	TRBJ2-7	TGTGCCAGCAGTTACTCGATGTCCAGTTACGAGCAGTACTTC	CASSYSMSSYEQYF
TRBV7-9	TRBD2	.	14	TRBJ2-7	TGTGCCAGCAGCCTAAGCCGGGAGGGATGGGAGCAGTACTTC	CASSLSREGWEQYF
TRBV7-7	.	.	15	TRBJ2-2	TGTGCTAGCAGGGGGGCCTTCCAGGACACCGGGGAGCTGTTTTTT	CASRGAFQDTGELFF
TRBV4-1	.	.	15	TRBJ2-7	TGCGCCAGCAGCCGGGACGGACAGAGCTCCTACGAGCAGTACTTC	CASSRDGQSSYEQYF
TRBV7-6	.	.	17	TRBJ2-2	TGTGCCAGCAGCTTCGCCGCACAGACAGTGAACACCGGGGAGCTGTTTTTT	CASSFAAQTVNTGELFF
TRBV27	TRBD2	.	16	TRBJ2-2	TGTGCCAGCAGTTTACTAGCGGGAGGGTTCTCCGGGGAGCTGTTTTTT	CASSLLAGGFSGELFF
TRBV6-5	.	.	13	TRBJ1-4	TGTGCCAGCACTCTTTCCCGGGGAGAAAAACTGTTTTTT	CASTLSRGEKLFF
TRBV3-1/TRBV3-2	TRBD2	.	17	TRBJ2-1	TGTGCCAGCAGCCAAGGGGGAGCGGGAGGGCCTCACAATGAGCAGTTCTTC	CASSQGGAGGPHNEQFF
TRBV28	.	.	17	TRBJ2-1	TGTGCCAGCAGTTTACCCCTAGCGTCCTCGAAATACAATGAGCAGTTCTTC	CASSLPLASSKYNEQFF
TRBV7-7	.	.	16	TRBJ2-5	TGTGCTAGCAGCTCCAACGTTGTTCAGGGACAAGAGACCCAGTACTTC	CASSSNVVQGQETQYF
TRBV19	.	.	14	TRBJ1-1	TGTGCCAGTAGTATAGGAGGGTTTAACGCTGAAGCTTTCTTT	CASSIGGFNAEAFF
TRBV3-1/TRBV3-2	TRBD1	few	15	TRBJ1-1	TGTGCCAGCAGCCCCGGGACAGGAGGGAACACTGAAGCTTTCTTT	CASSPGTGGNTEAFF
TRBV5-1	TRBD1	many	15	TRBJ1-2	TGCGCCAGCAGCTTGGCCGTCGGGACAGGGAATGCCTACACCTTC	CASSLAVGTGNAYTF
TRBV13	.	.	12	TRBJ1-1	TGTGCCAGCAGCTTAGGGTTCCGTGAAGCTTTCTTT	CASSLGFREAFF
TRBV7-2	TRBD1	few	13	TRBJ1-2	TGTGCCAGCAGCGGGACGACAGGGGATGGCTACACCTTC	CASSGTTGDGYTF
TRBV3-1/TRBV3-2	.	.	14	TRBJ2-7	TGTGCCAGCACTCCCGGTGTTTCCTCCTACGAGCAGTACTTC	CASTPGVSSYEQYF
TRBV2	TRBD1	few	15	TRBJ2-2	TGTGCCAGCAGGGGGGACAGCACGAACACCGGGGAGCTGTTTTTT	CASRGDSTNTGELFF
TRBV11-3	.	few	14	TRBJ2-7	TGTGCCAGCAGCTTAGATGGCAGCTCCTACGAGCAGTACTTC	CASSLDGSSYEQYF
TRBV2	.	.	15	TRBJ1-3	TGTGCCAGCAGTGAACGGGGGGCTTCAGGAAACACCATATATTTT	CASSERGASGNTIYF
TRBV27	TRBD2	once	15	TRBJ2-7	TGTGCCAGCCGACTAGCGGGAGGGTCCTTCTCCGAGCAGTACTTC	CASRLAGGSFSEQYF